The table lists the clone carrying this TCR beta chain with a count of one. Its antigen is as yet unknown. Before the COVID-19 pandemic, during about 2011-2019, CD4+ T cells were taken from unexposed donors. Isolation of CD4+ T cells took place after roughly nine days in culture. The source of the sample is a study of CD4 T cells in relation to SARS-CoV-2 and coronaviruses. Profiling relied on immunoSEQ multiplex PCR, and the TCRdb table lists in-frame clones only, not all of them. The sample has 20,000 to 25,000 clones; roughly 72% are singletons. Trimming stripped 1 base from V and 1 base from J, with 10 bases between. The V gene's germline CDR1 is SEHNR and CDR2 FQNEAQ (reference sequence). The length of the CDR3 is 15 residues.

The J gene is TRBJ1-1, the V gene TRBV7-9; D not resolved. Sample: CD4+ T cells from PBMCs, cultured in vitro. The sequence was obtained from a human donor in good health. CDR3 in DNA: TGTGCCAGCAGCTTAGGGGGTACCTCGAACACTGAAGCTTTCTTT. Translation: CASSLGGTSNTEAFF.